The text below deals with one T cell receptor (beta chain). Its target antigen remains unknown. Per-nucleotide qualities are absent, and no much larger clonotype sits a single base away. The twin pairs came from the European Cystic Fibrosis Twin and Sibling Study Cohort, a cohort that recruited patients from over a hundred CF clinics across 14 European countries. Both zygosity and CFTR genotype were checked in-house, and zygosity was tested with multiplex PCR across nine short tandem repeat loci. Peripheral blood was sampled from each twin, with clinical parameters recorded on the day of blood sampling. Genomic DNA was isolated from peripheral blood cells with phenol/chloroform and kept in TE buffer at 4 degrees C. The sample belongs to a study of monozygotic twins with cystic fibrosis listed by TCRdb under 2021. Background for the entire study: Barcoded libraries were made from three micrograms of fragmented DNA using about 16 PCR cycles. TCR beta repertoires were compared within and between 16 monozygotic twin pairs with cystic fibrosis so that genetic influence on V and J gene usage could be assessed. The cohort included ten female and six male twin pairs, mostly children and adolescents, aged roughly 2.0 to 40 years with a median of roughly 9.1 years. Twins were ranked among 980 or so cohort participants for weight-for-height and FEVPerc (FEV1 disease centile) at the day of blood sampling. Data for three of the twin pairs had already been reported earlier in a different context. The paper's findings and limits, for the study overall: No association turned up between shared CDR3 numbers and age, concordance or disease severity, and the cohort was small. V gene usage was most similar to the co-twin for 13 of 16 pairs, and J usage for 8 of 16 pairs, suggesting genetic constraints. Sharing of nucleotide-identical clonotypes was significantly greater within monozygotic CF twin pairs than between unrelated CF individuals (P = 0.000026, Mann-Whitney). Simpson clonality tended to be low (median around 0.0094), which suggests a naive-dominated repertoire, although clonality was higher in the most severely affected patients.

Following the manufacturer's instructions, TCR beta CDR3 regions were amplified by multiplex PCR with the immunoSEQ immune profiling system. An Illumina NextSeq system was used to carry out the sequencing. The paper's data handling went like this. Sequence data were processed on the immunoSEQ Analyzer platform, and clonality was calculated as the square root of Simpson's index of productive rearrangements. Jensen-Shannon distance served as the measure of similarity in V and J usage, while OLGA was used to compute CDR3 generation probabilities. Shared CDR3 sequences were searched against the immuneACCESS database (August 2020) and VDJdb (December 2020). TCRdb retrieved this table from immuneACCESS and kept in-frame rearrangements only. Not all clones are present; in checked studies, unresolved V genes account for under half, and no reason is known for the remainder. V and J calls and clone size are given by that table; D and trimming were obtained from the DNA. Present in this sample are 30,000 to 45,000 clones, over 75% of which were seen just once. The leading ten clones occupy roughly 1.5% of the sample.

Relative to germline, V is missing 1 base and J is missing 6 bases, with 22 bases of the junction outside any gene match. As encoded in the germline V gene (reference sequence), CDR1 is GTSNPN while CDR2 is SVGIG. CDR3 length: 19 amino acids, cysteine to phenylalanine. The kept DNA is CDR3 alone, 57 bases in frame from the first base. This TCR derives from a girl aged 2 to 9 with cystic fibrosis. The chain is encoded by TRBV30 joined to TRBJ2-7, with 9 central nucleotides matching TRBD1. Sequencing was performed on blood. The sequenced DNA: TGTGCCTGGAGTGCTTACACGCCGGGACAGGGTTACTCAACTTTCGAGCAGTACTTC. The encoded protein is CAWSAYTPGQGYSTFEQYF.